What follows is one TCR beta chain and its context. This sample is drawn from a study of blood T cell repertoires in COVID-19. The wider study: COVID-19 samples collected from the United States, Italy and Spain covered acute and convalescent phases. Sources were T cells, B-cell-depleted T cells, or PBMCs; the material itself was cDNA or gDNA.

In the study's own analysis: Amplification of reference gene primers provided the estimated nucleated cell counts. Here immunoSEQ multiplex PCR was the method, and the copy in TCRdb shows in-frame clones only, minus some. V and J calls and clone size are given by that table; D and trimming were obtained from the DNA. This table holds around 93,000 clones, around nine tenths found once. J lost 5 bases, V lost 0 bases, and 9 bases had no gene match. Germline V gene lookup returns CDR1 LGHDT and CDR2 YNNKEL (reference sequence). This CDR3 spans 19 amino acids. The sequenced sample was peripheral blood. The sequence derives from a human donor in a cohort sampled during active COVID-19. The rearrangement joins TRBV3-1 (or the pseudogene TRBV3-2) to TRBJ2-3; 15 bases fit TRBD2. This CDR3 reads CASSQDVRTSGGVEDTQYF. As DNA, the CDR3 is TGTGCCAGCAGCCAAGATGTACGGACTAGCGGGGGGGTAGAAGATACGCAGTATTTT.